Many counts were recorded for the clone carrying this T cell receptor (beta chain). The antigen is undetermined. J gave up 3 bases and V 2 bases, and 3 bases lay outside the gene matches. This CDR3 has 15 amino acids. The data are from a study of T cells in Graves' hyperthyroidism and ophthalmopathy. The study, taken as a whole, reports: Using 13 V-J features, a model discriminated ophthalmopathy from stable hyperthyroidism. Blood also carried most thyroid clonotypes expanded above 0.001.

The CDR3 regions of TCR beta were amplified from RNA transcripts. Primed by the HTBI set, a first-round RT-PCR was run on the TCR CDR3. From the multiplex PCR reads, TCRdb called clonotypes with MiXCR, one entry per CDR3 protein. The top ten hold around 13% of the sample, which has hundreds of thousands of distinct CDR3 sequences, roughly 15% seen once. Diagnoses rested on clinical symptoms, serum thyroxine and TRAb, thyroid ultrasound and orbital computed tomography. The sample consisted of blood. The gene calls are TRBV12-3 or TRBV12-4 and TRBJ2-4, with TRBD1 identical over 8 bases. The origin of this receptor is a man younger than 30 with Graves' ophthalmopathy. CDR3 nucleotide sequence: TGTGCCAGCAGTTTACAGGGGGCCGGCAAAAACATTCAGTACTTC. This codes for CASSLQGAGKNIQYF.